Each of the 15 T cell receptor beta chains below was sequenced from the same sample in a study of cytomegalovirus exposure and HLA in healthy donors. The PCR made use of 60 Vbeta and 13 Jbeta primers. Some clones are missing from TCRdb's copy, which holds only in-frame ones; the method was immunoSEQ multiplex PCR. The profile covers about 130,000 clones, with 80% appearing a single time and 1% taken by the ten largest. Sequencing used PBMCs. The receptor set was obtained from a middle-aged man in good health and CMV-seronegative.

This clone has only a few counts. CDR3 in DNA: TGTGCCAGCAGGACAGGGGGCCTCACAGATACGCAGTATTTT. This translates into CASRTGGLTDTQYF. V usage is TRBV2 and J usage is TRBJ2-3; 10 bases match TRBD1. This CDR3 region has 14 residues. Germline V gene lookup returns CDR1 SNHLY and CDR2 FYNNEI. V shed 6 bases, J shed 2 bases, and the junction held 2 bases outside the gene matches.

The chain employs TRBV6-1 and TRBJ2-2; 12 positions match TRBD1. CDR1 and CDR2 from the germline V gene are MNHNS and SASEGT. Germline trimming cut 2 bases from V and 8 bases from J; bases unmatched to any gene: 6. This CDR3 is built from 16 residues. The CDR3 nucleotides are TGTGCCAGCAGTGAACCGGGACAGGGGGCGACTGGGGAGCTGTTTTTT. This codes for CASSEPGQGATGELFF.

The chain combines TRBV19 with TRBJ2-5; TRBD1 matches at 7 bases. Trimming removed 5 bases from V and 4 bases from J; junction bases left unmatched: 7. The germline V gene has CDR1 LNHDA and CDR2 SQIVND (reference sequence). This CDR3 spans 14 amino acids. The CDR3 DNA follows: TGTGCCAGTAGTGCGACAGGGTTTGGAGAGACCCAGTACTTC. Amino acid sequence: CASSATGFGETQYF.

This clone was observed once. V and J are TRBV28 and TRBJ1-6; D perhaps matches TRBD1 (5 bases). The CDR3 is made up of 14 amino acids. Germline-derived CDR1 and CDR2 are MDHEN and SYDVKM. The germline V and J ends were trimmed by 6 bases and 6 bases, with 12 bases remaining between them. CDR3 in DNA: TGTGCCAGCAGCGGGGGGTCGGGTAATTCACCCCTCCACTTT. Its protein product is CASSGGSGNSPLHF.

This clone has more than one count but fewer than ten. V gene TRBV29-1 combines with J gene TRBJ1-2, with 9 nucleotides matching TRBD1. Losses at the gene ends were 1 base for V and 4 bases for J; bases not matched to a gene: 4. Looked up from germline, CDR1 is SQVTM and CDR2 is ANQGSEA. The CDR3 runs to 14 residues. DNA of the CDR3: TGCAGCGTTGAAGGAACAGGGGGCCTCTATGGCTACACCTTC. Translating gives CSVEGTGGLYGYTF.

The rearrangement links TRBV6-1 to TRBJ1-1, with a tentative D call TRBD1 (6 bases). Germline V gene sequence: CDR1 MNHNS, CDR2 SASEGT. The CDR3 runs 13 residues. V was clipped by 6 bases and J by 1 base, with 9 bases between them. The CDR3 coding sequence is TGTGCCAGCAGGGACAGCTGGAACACTGAAGCTTTCTTT. This codes for CASRDSWNTEAFF.

The V and J genes are TRBV2 and TRBJ1-1, with TRBD1 matching 8 bases. The junction had 7 bases not matched to a gene; V was cut back by 7 bases and J by 6 bases. CDR1 is SNHLY and CDR2 is FYNNEI in the germline V gene. The CDR3 covers 13 residues. CDR3 bases: TGTGCCAGCACCGGACAGGGCGGGTCTGAAGCTTTCTTT. It yields the protein CASTGQGGSEAFF.

This chain connects TRBV19 to TRBJ2-3; D uncertain. Germline loops: CDR1 LNHDA, CDR2 SQIVND (reference sequence). This CDR3 region has 16 residues. V dropped 3 bases and J dropped 0 bases, with 13 bases sitting between them. CDR3 in amino acids: CASSMSSVTSTDTQYF. The CDR3 region has the DNA TGTGCCAGTAGTATGTCTTCGGTTACTAGCACAGATACGCAGTATTTT.

The chain uses TRBV5-4 and TRBJ2-7; weak D call: TRBD2 (7 bases). V was pared by 0 bases and J by 0 bases, with 16 bases between. Germline CDR1 and CDR2: SGHNT and YYREEE (reference sequence). The CDR3 is 17 residues long. The CDR3 bases are TGTGCCAGCAGCTTGGACCCTGGGAGGGGGAGCTCCTACGAGCAGTACTTC. Translation gives CASSLDPGRGSSYEQYF.

CDR3 coding DNA: TGTGCCAGCAGTGAAGTCGCGGGAACCTTTAGGACAGATACGCAGTATTTT. Translated, it gives CASSEVAGTFRTDTQYF. The V and J genes are TRBV6-4 and TRBJ2-3, with D possibly being TRBD2 (6 bases). V was shortened by 3 bases and J by 3 bases, with 19 bases between the two germline ends. Germline-derived CDR1 and CDR2 are MRHNA and SNTAGT. The CDR3 is 17 amino acids.

V usage is TRBV18 and J usage is TRBJ2-5; tentatively, D is TRBD1 (6 bases). This CDR3 has 16 residues. Germline V gives CDR1 KGHSH, CDR2 LQKENI. V lost 3 bases and J lost 1, with 15 bases in between. The CDR3 bases are TGTGCCAGCTCACCCCCCGGGACAACACCCCAAGAGACCCAGTACTTC. Protein product: CASSPPGTTPQETQYF.

The chain carries TRBV6-1 and TRBJ2-7; TRBD1 matches at 8 bases. The length of the CDR3 is 14 residues. V trimming: 6 bases; J trimming: 2 bases; junction bases outside the gene matches: 6. Germline CDR1 is MNHNS and CDR2 is SASEGT. CDR3 bases: TGTGCCAGCAGATCCGGACAGGGAACCTACGAGCAGTACTTC. Translation: CASRSGQGTYEQYF.

This chain uses TRBV29-1 with TRBJ1-1; D uncertain. The V end lost 7 bases, the J end lost 3 bases, and 12 bases lay between the germline ends. Germline V lookup: CDR1 SQVTM, CDR2 ANQGSEA. This CDR3 has 12 residues. As DNA, the CDR3 is TGCAGCGCCCTAGATTGGGACACTGAAGCTTTCTTT. Its translation is CSALDWDTEAFF.

The chain couples TRBV29-1 to TRBJ2-7; TRBD1 agrees at 7 bases. This CDR3 contains 12 residues. V was clipped by 6 bases and J by 1 base; unmatched bases: 3. Germline CDR1 and CDR2: SQVTM and ANQGSEA. Here the CDR3 DNA reads TGCAGCGTAACGGGACAGTCCTACGAGCAGTACTTC. Amino acid sequence: CSVTGQSYEQYF.

The V call is TRBV5-6, the J call TRBJ2-3; TRBD1 matches at 9 bases. Germline V CDR1 and CDR2: SGHDT, YYEEEE. V dropped 4 bases and J dropped 6; count of bases not matched to a gene: 12. The CDR3 is 16 residues long. The CDR3 DNA reads TGTGCCAGCAGCGACACGGGACAGGGAATCGGGGATACGCAGTATTTT. Amino acid sequence: CASSDTGQGIGDTQYF.